This TCR beta chain was identified in a study of shared clonotypes between healthy human individuals. This clone has just a few counts. The CDR3 consists of 18 residues. After removal of 4 bases from V and 6 bases from J, the junction contained 18 bases not matched to a gene. The germline gives CDR1 SGDLS, CDR2 YYNGEE. Ten immunoSEQ deep assay plates held the unsorted PBMC DNA. Clones were read by immunoSEQ multiplex PCR, and TCRdb kept only the in-frame ones, dropping some. Of 490,000 or so clones listed, approximately 79% were seen once; the top ten hold more than 10%. Donors, healthy HIV-negative adults, lacked recent acute infections or vaccinations.

The chain links TRBV9 to TRBJ1-5; 8 positions agree with TRBD1. Sequencing was done on a sample of PBMCs. This receptor was identified in a woman in her thirties or forties in good health. Some clones in this sample may be carry-over from other donors' samples. This chain's CDR3 is CASSPGLDQGALAQPQHF. In DNA, the CDR3 is TGTGCCAGCAGCCCCGGCCTAGATCAGGGGGCTTTGGCTCAGCCCCAGCATTTT.